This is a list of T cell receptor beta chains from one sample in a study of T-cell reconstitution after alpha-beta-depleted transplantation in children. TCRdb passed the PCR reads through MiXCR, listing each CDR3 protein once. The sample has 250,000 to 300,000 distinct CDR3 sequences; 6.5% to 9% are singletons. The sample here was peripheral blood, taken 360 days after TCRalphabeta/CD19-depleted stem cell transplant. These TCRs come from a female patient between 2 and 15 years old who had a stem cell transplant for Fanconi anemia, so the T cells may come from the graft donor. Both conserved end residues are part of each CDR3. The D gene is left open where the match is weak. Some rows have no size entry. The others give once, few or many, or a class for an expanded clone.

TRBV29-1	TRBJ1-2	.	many	TGCAGCGTTGATCAGAGTCGTGAGGGGCCCAACCACTATGGCTACACCTTC	CSVDQSREGPNHYGYTF
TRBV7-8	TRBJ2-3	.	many	TGTGCCAGCAGCTTAGGGGGCAATACGCAGTATTTT	CASSLGGNTQYF
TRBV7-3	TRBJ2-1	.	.	TGTGCCAGCAGCTTACGGGGGGCAGTTTACAATGAGCAGTTCTTC	CASSLRGAVYNEQFF
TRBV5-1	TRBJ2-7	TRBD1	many	TGCGCCAGCAGCGAACCGACAGGGGCGATCTACGAGCAGTACTTC	CASSEPTGAIYEQYF
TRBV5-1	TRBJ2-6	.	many	TGCGCCAGCAGCTTGGTAGATGGGGCCAACGTCCTGACTTTC	CASSLVDGANVLTF
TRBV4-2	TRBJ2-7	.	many	TGTGCCAGCAGCCAAGATTCCGAGCAGTACTTC	CASSQDSEQYF
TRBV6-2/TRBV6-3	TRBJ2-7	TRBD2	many	TGTGCCAGCAGTTACGCCACTAGCGGGACTTGGGGAGTAAGCTCCTACGAGCAGTACTTC	CASSYATSGTWGVSSYEQYF
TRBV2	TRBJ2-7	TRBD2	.	TGTGCCAGCACCCCAGGCCGGCTAGCGGGAGGGTACGAGCAGTACTTC	CASTPGRLAGGYEQYF
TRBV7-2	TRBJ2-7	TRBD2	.	TGTGCCAGCAGTCGGGACTACTCCTACGAGCAGTACTTC	CASSRDYSYEQYF
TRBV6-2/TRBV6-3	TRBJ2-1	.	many	TGTGCCAGCATCCCAAGTGGGGCCCACAATGAGCAGTTCTTC	CASIPSGAHNEQFF
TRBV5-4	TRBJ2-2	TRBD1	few	TGTGCCAGCAGCGCTGGGACAGGGGGCCGTCAATCCGGGGAGCTGTTTTTT	CASSAGTGGRQSGELFF
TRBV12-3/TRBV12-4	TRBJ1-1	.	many	TGTGCCAGCAGTTTCCGGACAGCTTTGAACACTGAAGCTTTCTTT	CASSFRTALNTEAFF
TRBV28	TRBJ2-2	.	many	TGTGCCAGCAGTTCCGCCCCAATGAACACCGGGGAGCTGTTTTTT	CASSSAPMNTGELFF
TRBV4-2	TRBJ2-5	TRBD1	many	TGTGCCAGCAGCTATCTCATCCAGGGGGCGATGTCGGAGACCCAGTACTTC	CASSYLIQGAMSETQYF
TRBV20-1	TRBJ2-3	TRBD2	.	TGCAGTGCACCCCTAGCGGGGGGCCTGGGGGGCACAGATACGCAGTATTTT	CSAPLAGGLGGTDTQYF
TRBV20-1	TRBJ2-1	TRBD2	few	TGCAGTGCTAGAGTTTCGGGAGGAAGATCCTACAATGAGCAGTTCTTC	CSARVSGGRSYNEQFF
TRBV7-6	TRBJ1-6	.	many	TGTGCCAGCAGCTTGGGGGGCTCCTATAATTCACCCCTCCACTTT	CASSLGGSYNSPLHF
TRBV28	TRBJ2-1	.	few	TGTGCCAGCAGACCTCCGGAGGGACCTCCCAATGAGCAGTTCTTC	CASRPPEGPPNEQFF
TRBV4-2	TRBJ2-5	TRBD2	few	TGTGCCAGCAGCCAAGACCGGACTAGCGGTTTCCAAGAGACCCAGTACTTC	CASSQDRTSGFQETQYF
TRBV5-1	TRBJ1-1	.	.	TGCGCCAGCAGCTTTGGTGGACAGCATCTAAACACTGAAGCTTTCTTT	CASSFGGQHLNTEAFF
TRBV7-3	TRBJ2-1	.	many	TGTGCCAGCAGCCCTGGGGAAATCTCCTACAATGAGCAGTTCTTC	CASSPGEISYNEQFF
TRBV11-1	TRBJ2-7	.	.	TGTGCCAGCAGCTTAGGACGAGTGGGCGAGCAGTACTTC	CASSLGRVGEQYF
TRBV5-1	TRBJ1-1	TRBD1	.	TGCGCCAGCAGCGACCCCCGGACAGGGAACATGAACACTGAAGCTTTCTTT	CASSDPRTGNMNTEAFF
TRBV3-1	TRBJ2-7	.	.	TGTGCCAGCAGCCAAAGACTAACCGGGACAAGCTCCTACGAGCAGTACTTC	CASSQRLTGTSSYEQYF
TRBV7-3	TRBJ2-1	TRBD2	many	TGTGCCAGCAGCTTAACGCCTAGCGGCCACAATGAGCAGTTCTTC	CASSLTPSGHNEQFF
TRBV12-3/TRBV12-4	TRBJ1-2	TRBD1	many	TGTGCCAGCAGTCCCCCACAGACAGGGATCTATGGCTACACCTTC	CASSPPQTGIYGYTF
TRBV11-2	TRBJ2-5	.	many	TGTGCCAGCAGCTTAGTGATAGGAGAGGAGGGTTCGGAGACCCAGTACTTC	CASSLVIGEEGSETQYF
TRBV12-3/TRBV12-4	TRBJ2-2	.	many	TGTGCCAGCAGTTTGGACCAGCCCACCGGGGAGCTGTTTTTT	CASSLDQPTGELFF
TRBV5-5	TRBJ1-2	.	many	TGTGCCAGCAGCCGAAGACAGGACAACTATGGCTACACCTTC	CASSRRQDNYGYTF
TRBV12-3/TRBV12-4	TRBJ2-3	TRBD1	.	TGTGCCAGCAGGTGGGGGACAGGGAGGGATAAGGGCCCTGGGGCAGATACGCAGTATTTT	CASRWGTGRDKGPGADTQYF
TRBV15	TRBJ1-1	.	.	TGTGCCACCAGCAGAGATCGGTCCGTCAGGGGTGAAGCTTTCTTT	CATSRDRSVRGEAFF
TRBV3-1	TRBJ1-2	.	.	TGTGCCAGCAGCGGGGGGTTCTATGGCTACACCTTC	CASSGGFYGYTF
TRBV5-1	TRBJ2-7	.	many	TGCGCCAGCAGCTTGGGGGGAGGACTCTACGAGCAGTACTTC	CASSLGGGLYEQYF
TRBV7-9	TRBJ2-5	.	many	TGTGCCAGCAGCTTAAAGGGGAGAAGTACCCAGTACTTC	CASSLKGRSTQYF
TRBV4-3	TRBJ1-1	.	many	TGCGCCAGCAGCCCACGGGGTGCCCTCGGGGAAGCTTTCTTT	CASSPRGALGEAFF